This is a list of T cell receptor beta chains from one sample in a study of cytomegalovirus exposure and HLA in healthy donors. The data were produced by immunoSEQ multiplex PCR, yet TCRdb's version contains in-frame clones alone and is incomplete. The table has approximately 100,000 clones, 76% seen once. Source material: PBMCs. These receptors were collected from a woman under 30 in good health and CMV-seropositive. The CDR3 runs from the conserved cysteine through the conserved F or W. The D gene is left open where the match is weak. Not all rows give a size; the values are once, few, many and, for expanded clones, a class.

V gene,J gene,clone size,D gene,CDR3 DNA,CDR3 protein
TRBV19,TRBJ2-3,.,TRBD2,TGTGCCAGTAGTCCGCCGACTAGCGCCTACACAGATACGCAGTATTTT,CASSPPTSAYTDTQYF
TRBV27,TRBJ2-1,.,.,TGTGCCAGCAGCACAGAAGAGCGGGAGCAGTTCTTC,CASSTEEREQFF
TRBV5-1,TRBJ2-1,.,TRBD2,TGCGCCAGCAGCTTCTTCCCTAGCGGTGAGCAGTTCTTC,CASSFFPSGEQFF
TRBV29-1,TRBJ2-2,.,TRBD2,TGCAGCTCGGGACTAGCGGGAGCCGGGGAGCTGTTTTTT,CSSGLAGAGELFF
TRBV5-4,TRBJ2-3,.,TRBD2,TGTGCCAGCAGCACCCCTAGGCGGGAGGGCCAAGATACGCAGTATTTT,CASSTPRREGQDTQYF
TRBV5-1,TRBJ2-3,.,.,TGCGCCAGCAGCCTATCCGGGATAGGCACAGATACGCAGTATTTT,CASSLSGIGTDTQYF
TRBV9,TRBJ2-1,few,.,TGTGCCAGCAGCCCATCCTACAATGAGCAGTTCTTC,CASSPSYNEQFF
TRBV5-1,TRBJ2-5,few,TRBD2,TGCGCCACTCAGCAGTCCTCGGGACTAGCACGAGAGACCCAGTACTTC,CATQQSSGLARETQYF
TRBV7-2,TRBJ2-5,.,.,TGTGCCAGCAGCTACGGAGAGACCCAGTACTTC,CASSYGETQYF
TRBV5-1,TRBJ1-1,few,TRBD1,TGCGCCAGCAGCAGCAGGGGGCTGCGCACTGAAGCTTTCTTT,CASSSRGLRTEAFF
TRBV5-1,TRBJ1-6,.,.,TGCGCCAGCAGCTTGGGAGCAGGGCAGAATTCACCCCTCCACTTT,CASSLGAGQNSPLHF
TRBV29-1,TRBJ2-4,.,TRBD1,TGCAGCGTTGTTGGCAGGGGGCCGAACATTCAGTACTTC,CSVVGRGPNIQYF
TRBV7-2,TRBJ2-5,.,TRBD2,TGTGCCAGCAGCCCCGGGACTAGCGGGAGGACGGAGACCCAGTACTTC,CASSPGTSGRTETQYF
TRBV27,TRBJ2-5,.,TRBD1,TGTGCCAGCAGTTTATCCCTACAGGGGGTTGGGACCCAGTACTTC,CASSLSLQGVGTQYF
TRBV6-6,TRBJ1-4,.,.,TGTGCCAGCAGTTACTCGCCTCAGGGGACGAATGAAAAACTGTTTTTT,CASSYSPQGTNEKLFF
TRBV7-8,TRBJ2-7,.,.,TGTGCCAGCAGCTTAGCTGCGGGGGCCATCGAGCAGTACTTC,CASSLAAGAIEQYF
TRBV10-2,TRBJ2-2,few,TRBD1,TGCGCCAGCAGCACACAGGGGGCCATCACCGGGGAGCTGTTTTTT,CASSTQGAITGELFF
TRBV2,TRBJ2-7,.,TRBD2,TGTGCCAGCAGTGAAGCGCTTTTCCTAGCGGGGGTCTACGAGCAGTACTTC,CASSEALFLAGVYEQYF
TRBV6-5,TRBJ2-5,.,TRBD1,TGTGCCAGCAGGCCCGGGACAGGGTGGCGAGGGGGCCAGTACTTC,CASRPGTGWRGGQYF
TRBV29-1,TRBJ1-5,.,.,TGCAGCGTTCAGGGGTCAGGGCAGCCCCAGCATTTT,CSVQGSGQPQHF
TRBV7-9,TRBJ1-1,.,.,TGTGCCAGCAGCTTATGGCTGAACACTGAAGCTTTCTTT,CASSLWLNTEAFF
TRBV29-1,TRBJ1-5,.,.,TGCAGCGTTGCGCAAGGGGACTCTCAGCCCCAGCATTTT,CSVAQGDSQPQHF
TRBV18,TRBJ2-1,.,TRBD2,TGTGCCAGCTCACCGCAGCGGGATAATGAGCAGTTCTTC,CASSPQRDNEQFF
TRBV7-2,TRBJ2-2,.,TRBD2,TGTGCCAGCAGCCCATGGCGGGAGGGCCTGAAAGGCGACACCGGGGAGCTGTTTTTT,CASSPWREGLKGDTGELFF
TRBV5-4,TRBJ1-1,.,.,TGTGCCAGCAGCCCAGCGGGTGTAATGAACACTGAAGCTTTCTTT,CASSPAGVMNTEAFF
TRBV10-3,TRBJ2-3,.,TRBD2,TGTGCCATCAGTGCTTCTGGGCGGGGGGGCACAGATACGCAGTATTTT,CAISASGRGGTDTQYF
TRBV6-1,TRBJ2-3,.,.,TGTGCCAGCAATCAACGACGCGCGAGGGATACGCAGTATTTT,CASNQRRARDTQYF
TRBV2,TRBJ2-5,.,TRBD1,TGTGCCAGCGGTCGGGACAGCCAAGAGACCCAGTACTTC,CASGRDSQETQYF
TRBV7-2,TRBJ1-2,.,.,TGTGCCAGCAGCTTCCCCGGGAGCAAGGCCTATGGCTACACCTTC,CASSFPGSKAYGYTF
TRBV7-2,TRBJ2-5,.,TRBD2,TGTGCCAGCAGCTGGACCTCCGGGACTAAAAGGGGAGAGACCCAGTACTTC,CASSWTSGTKRGETQYF
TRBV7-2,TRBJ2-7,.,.,TGTGCCAGCATCCAGCGTCCGACTCCGTACGAGCAGTACTTC,CASIQRPTPYEQYF
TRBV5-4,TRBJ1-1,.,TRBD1,TGTGCCAGCAGCTTGGCGATCGGACAGGCACGAAAGAACACTGAAGCTTTCTTT,CASSLAIGQARKNTEAFF
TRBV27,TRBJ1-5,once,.,TGTGCCAGCAGTTTTTGGACGGGGTCCTTTAGCAATCAGCCCCAGCATTTT,CASSFWTGSFSNQPQHF
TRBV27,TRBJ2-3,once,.,TGTGCCAGCAGTTCAACCCCTGGAGGATCGGGGTCAGATACGCAGTATTTT,CASSSTPGGSGSDTQYF
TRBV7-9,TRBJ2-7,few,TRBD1,TGTGCCAGCAGCTTCTGGTCGGACAGGGGGGACGAGCAGTACTTC,CASSFWSDRGDEQYF
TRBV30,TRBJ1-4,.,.,TGTGCCTGGAGTAGTGGGACATATAATGAAAAACTGTTTTTT,CAWSSGTYNEKLFF
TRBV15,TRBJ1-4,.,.,TGTGCCACCAGCAGAGATGCCGGGGGCGGGAGAAAACTGTTTTTT,CATSRDAGGGRKLFF
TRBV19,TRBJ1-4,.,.,TGTGCCAGTAATAAGGAGACTCGAGAAAAACTGTTTTTT,CASNKETREKLFF
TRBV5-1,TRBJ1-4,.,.,TGCGCCAGCAGCTTTCAGGGTATTGGTGAAAAACTGTTTTTT,CASSFQGIGEKLFF
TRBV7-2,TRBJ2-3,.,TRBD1,TGTGCCAGCAGCTTAGTGGGACAGCGCACAGATACGCAGTATTTT,CASSLVGQRTDTQYF
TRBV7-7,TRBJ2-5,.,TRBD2,TGTGCTAGCAGCTTAGTTTTTCTAGCGGGAGAGACCCAGTACTTC,CASSLVFLAGETQYF
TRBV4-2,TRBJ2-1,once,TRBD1,TGTGCCAGCAGCCAAGAGCAACCAGGGACAGGTTTTCACAATGAGCAGTTCTTC,CASSQEQPGTGFHNEQFF
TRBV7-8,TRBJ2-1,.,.,TGTGCCAGCAGCCTAGACGGGGGAGACGAGTTCTTC,CASSLDGGDEFF
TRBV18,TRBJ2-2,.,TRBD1,TGTGCCAGCTCACCACCTCCGGGACAGGGCACCGGGGAGCTGTTTTTT,CASSPPPGQGTGELFF
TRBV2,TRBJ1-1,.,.,TGTGCCAGCAGCGCTCCGAGGGAGACTGAAGCTTTCTTT,CASSAPRETEAFF
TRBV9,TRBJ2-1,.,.,TGTGCCAGCAGCGCCTTCAATGAGCAGTTCTTC,CASSAFNEQFF
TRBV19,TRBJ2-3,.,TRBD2,TGTGCCAGTAGTTTTAGCGGGAGCACAGATACGCAGTATTTT,CASSFSGSTDTQYF
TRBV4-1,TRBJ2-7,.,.,TGCGCCAGCAGCCAAGAACCCGGACACGGACGTCTTGAGCAGTACTTC,CASSQEPGHGRLEQYF
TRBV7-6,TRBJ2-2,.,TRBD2,TGTGCCAGCAGCAAAACTAGCGGACCAAGGGAGCTGTTTTTT,CASSKTSGPRELFF
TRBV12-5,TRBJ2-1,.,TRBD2,TGTGCTAGTGGACTAGCGGGAGGAGGAAACAATGAGCAGTTCTTC,CASGLAGGGNNEQFF
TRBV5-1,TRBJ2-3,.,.,TGCGCCAGCAGCTTGGAGGGGGGGAGCACAGATACGCAGTATTTT,CASSLEGGSTDTQYF
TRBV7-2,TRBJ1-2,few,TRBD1,TGTGCCAGCAGCTCAGGACGCGGACAGGGCGGCTATGGCTACACCTTC,CASSSGRGQGGYGYTF
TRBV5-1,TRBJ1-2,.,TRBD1,TGCGCCAGCAGCTCCACAGGGGGCGGATTTGGCTACACCTTC,CASSSTGGGFGYTF
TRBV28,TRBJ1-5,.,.,TGTGCCAGTGGAGGGTTGCTCGGGCATCAGCCCCAGCATTTT,CASGGLLGHQPQHF
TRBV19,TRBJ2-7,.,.,TGTGCCAGTAGTATTAAGATGGGAGCTTCCCCTTCCTACGAGCAGTACTTC,CASSIKMGASPSYEQYF
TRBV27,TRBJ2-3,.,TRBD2,TGTGCCAGCAGTTTACTAGCGGGAGCCTCCGGACCAGATACGCAGTATTTT,CASSLLAGASGPDTQYF
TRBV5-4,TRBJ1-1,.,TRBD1,TGTGCCAGCAGCTTGGATACTACAGGGGAATACAACACTGAAGCTTTCTTT,CASSLDTTGEYNTEAFF